These 20 T cell receptor beta chains were all obtained from the same sample, sequenced in a study of blood T cell repertoires in COVID-19 (dated by TCRdb to about 2020). The library was made by the immunoSEQ multiplex PCR assay. TCRdb mirrors the immuneACCESS table, restricted to in-frame sequences. Some clones are absent from its copies; in checked studies, under half trace to an unresolved V gene, and the reason for the others is unknown. For this sample there are about 140,000 clones; 70% to 85% appear just once. The ten most abundant clones make up approximately 3.5% of the sample. The material sequenced was peripheral blood. The receptors were sampled from a man in his sixties with acute or convalescent COVID-19.

The gene calls are TRBV5-5 and TRBJ1-2; D is unresolved. Germline CDR1 reads SGHKS; CDR2 reads YYEKEE (reference sequence). V was trimmed by 4 bases and J by 2 bases, leaving 9 bases between them. The CDR3 runs to 13 residues. CDR3 bases: TGTGCCAGCAGCGCAACATCCAACTATGGCTACACCTTC. The encoded protein is CASSATSNYGYTF.

This clone was observed a few times. The chain has TRBV4-2 and TRBJ2-7, with 9 bases aligning to TRBD2. Trimming took 4 bases from V and 3 from J; bases not matched to a gene: 7. The CDR3 totals 15 residues. The germline CDR1 and CDR2 sequences are LGHNA and YNFKEQ. The CDR3 DNA is TGTGCCAGCAGCCCCCTTAGCGGGAGTCTCTACGAGCAGTACTTC. Its protein is CASSPLSGSLYEQYF.

This clone was seen a single time. The chain links TRBV3-1 (or the pseudogene TRBV3-2) to TRBJ1-6; 9 bases are a match to TRBD1. CDR3 size: 16 residues. Germline CDR1 and CDR2: LGHDT and YNNKEL (reference sequence). The J segment lost 8 bases and the V segment lost 0 bases, leaving 5 bases of the junction unmatched. CDR3 residues: CASSQDRTGDDSPLHF. Written as DNA, the CDR3 is TGTGCCAGCAGCCAAGATCGGACAGGGGACGATTCACCCCTCCACTTT.

The rearrangement links TRBV7-9 to TRBJ1-4, with D tentatively TRBD1 (6 bases). The CDR3 spans 16 residues. Germline CDR1 reads SEHNR; CDR2 reads FQNEAQ (reference sequence). The V gene lost 4 bases and the J gene lost 1 base, with 13 bases spanning the gap. CDR3 DNA: TGTGCCAGCAGCTCTAGGGGACACCTAACTAATGAAAAACTGTTTTTT. Translation: CASSSRGHLTNEKLFF.

The sample holds a few counts of this clone. The chain employs TRBV28 and TRBJ1-1, with 7 bases lining up with TRBD1. The J segment lost 5 bases and the V segment lost 2 bases, leaving 5 bases of the junction unmatched. Germline lookup yields CDR1 MDHEN and CDR2 SYDVKM. The CDR3 consists of 14 residues. This chain's CDR3 is CASSLVARGTEAFF. The CDR3 DNA is TGTGCCAGCAGTTTAGTTGCCAGGGGGACTGAAGCTTTCTTT.

The chain has TRBV6-5 and TRBJ1-3; TRBD1 might be the D (5 bases). V dropped 5 bases and J dropped 4 bases, with 12 bases sitting between them. The germline CDR1 and CDR2 sequences are MNHEY and SVGAGI. The CDR3 sequence is 14 residues long. CDR3 residues: CASSRGLEGNTIYF. The DNA of the CDR3 is TGTGCCAGCAGTCGGGGACTCGAGGGAAACACCATATATTTT.

This sequence joins TRBV28 and TRBJ2-5, with 7 bases that match TRBD2. V lost 6 bases to trimming and J lost 5 bases; unmatched junction nucleotides: 9. The CDR3 is 14 residues long. In germline, CDR1 is MDHEN, CDR2 SYDVKM. CDR3 in DNA: TGTGCCAGCAGGGCTGGGGGGACTAAGGAGACCCAGTACTTC. Translated, it gives CASRAGGTKETQYF.

Only a few counts were recorded for this clone. CDR3 region: CASSLRGLTTGELFF. CDR3 DNA sequence: TGTGCCAGCAGCCTCAGGGGGCTGACCACCGGGGAGCTGTTTTTT. The rearrangement joins TRBV3-1 (or the pseudogene TRBV3-2) to TRBJ2-2; the match to TRBD1 covers 8 bases. Germline V gene data show CDR1 as LGHDT and CDR2 as YNNKEL (reference sequence). The CDR3 contains 15 residues. Trimming cost V 4 bases and J 4 bases; bases outside gene matches: 5.

The chain has TRBV7-2 and TRBJ2-1, with 9 positions matching TRBD1. From germline, CDR1 is SGHTA and CDR2 FQGNSA. The V segment lost 7 bases and the J segment 4 bases; nucleotides outside the gene matches: 8. This CDR3 contains 15 residues. CDR3 region: CASTQGQGLYNEQFF. Written as DNA, the CDR3 is TGTGCCAGCACCCAGGGACAGGGATTGTACAATGAGCAGTTCTTC. Drawing the rest from reference TRBV7-2 and TRBJ2-1, the complete variable domain is GAGVSQSPSNKVTEKGKDVELRCDPISGHTALYWYRQSLGQGLEFLIYFQGNSAPDKSGLPSDRFSAERTGGSVSTLTIQRTQQEDSAVYLCASTQGQGLYNEQFFGPGTRLTVL.

CDR3 sequence (DNA): TGCGCCAGCAGCCCCGTAGTCGTAGGGGGCAATGAGCAGTTCTTC. This sequence encodes CASSPVVVGGNEQFF. The genes are TRBV5-1 and TRBJ2-1, with a weak D call TRBD1 (6 bases). Trimming shortened V by 4 bases and J by 6 bases, and 17 bases separated the two germline ends. Looked up from germline, CDR1 is SGHRS and CDR2 is YFSETQ. The CDR3 has 15 amino acids.

The chain combines TRBV3-1 (or the pseudogene TRBV3-2) with TRBJ1-6, with 9 bases fitting TRBD1. The CDR3 consists of 14 residues. After removal of 5 bases from V and 7 bases from J, the junction contained 3 bases not matched to a gene. The germline gives CDR1 LGHDT, CDR2 YNNKEL (reference sequence). CDR3 loop: CASSWTGDNSPLHF. CDR3 DNA: TGTGCCAGCAGCTGGACAGGGGACAATTCACCCCTCCACTTT.

The chain joins TRBV27 to TRBJ2-7, with D possibly being TRBD2 (7 bases). The CDR3 sequence is 13 residues long. CDR1 MNHEY and CDR2 SMNVEV come from the germline V gene (reference sequence). V was trimmed by 7 bases and J by 2 bases, leaving 12 bases between them. In DNA form, the CDR3 reads TGTGCCAGCAAGGGGGGGGGTACCTACGAGCAGTACTTC. Translation gives CASKGGGTYEQYF.

The V call is TRBV2, the J call TRBJ2-1; D might be TRBD2 (5 bases). V was pared by 2 bases and J by 5 bases, with 10 bases between. CDR1 is SNHLY, CDR2 FYNNEI, per germline. The CDR3 extends over 14 amino acids. This chain's CDR3 is CASSELSGNNEQFF. CDR3 sequence (DNA): TGTGCCAGCAGTGAACTCTCGGGAAACAATGAGCAGTTCTTC.

The gene calls are TRBV3-1 (or the pseudogene TRBV3-2) and TRBJ1-2, with 8 bases matching TRBD1. The ends lost 0 bases at V and 8 bases at J; junction bases unmatched: 5. This CDR3 has 14 amino acids. The germline gives CDR1 LGHDT, CDR2 YNNKEL (reference sequence). CDR3 bases: TGTGCCAGCAGCCAAGACTACAGGGGGGGCGGCTACACCTTC. It yields the protein CASSQDYRGGGYTF.

The rearrangement uses TRBV24-1 and TRBJ2-3; no clear D gene. The V gene's germline CDR1 is KGHDR and CDR2 SFDVKD. The V gene lost 3 bases and the J gene lost 2 bases, with 8 bases spanning the gap. The CDR3 has 14 amino acids. CDR3 sequence (DNA): TGTGCCACCAGTGATGTCGGGTACACAGATACGCAGTATTTT. Translating it yields CATSDVGYTDTQYF.

Regarding this clone: Other nucleotide sequences in the sample specify the same CDR3. The genes are TRBV2 and TRBJ2-7, with no clear D. Trimming took 3 bases from V and 3 from J, leaving 6 bases between them. CDR3 size: 12 residues. CDR1 and CDR2 from the germline V gene are SNHLY and FYNNEI. DNA of the CDR3: TGTGCCAGCAGTGAGTTGAGCTACGAGCAGTACTTC. Residues: CASSELSYEQYF.

This clone was counted at least ten times. CDR3 sequence (DNA): TGTGCCAGCACCCGGACAGGCGCCTCTCTAGGAAGCAATCAGCCCCAGCATTTT. Protein product: CASTRTGASLGSNQPQHF. The V call is TRBV28, the J call TRBJ1-5, with 7 bases lining up with TRBD1. This CDR3 is built from 18 residues. Germline trimming cut 7 bases from V and 1 base from J; bases unmatched to any gene: 16. Germline V gene sequence: CDR1 MDHEN, CDR2 SYDVKM.

V usage is TRBV19 and J usage is TRBJ1-1, with 9 bases lining up with TRBD1. The germline CDR1 and CDR2 sequences are LNHDA and SQIVND (reference sequence). CDR3 length: 15 residues. V trimming: 7 bases; J trimming: 1 base; junction bases outside the gene matches: 7. CDR3 region: CASNIQGARNTEAFF. The CDR3, as DNA: TGTGCCAGTAACATACAGGGGGCACGGAACACTGAAGCTTTCTTT.

The sample holds a few counts of this clone. The gene calls are TRBV11-2 and TRBJ2-2, with a possible D match to TRBD1 (6 bases). The V gene's germline CDR1 is SGHAT and CDR2 FQNNGV. Trimming took off 4 bases at V and 4 bases at J, with 10 bases between the two ends. The CDR3 extends over 14 amino acids. The CDR3 region has the DNA TGTGCCAGCAGCTGGGACAAAGTCACCGGGGAGCTGTTTTTT. This codes for CASSWDKVTGELFF. The full variable domain, in which reference TRBV11-2 and TRBJ2-2 provide the parts outside the CDR3, is EAGVAQSPRYKIIEKRQSVAFWCNPISGHATLYWYQQILGQGPKLLIQFQNNGVVDDSQLPKDRFSAERLKGVDSTLKIQPAKLEDSAVYLCASSWDKVTGELFFGEGSRLTVL.

This chain connects TRBV28 to TRBJ1-2; the D gene is possibly TRBD1 (5 bases). The germline V gene has CDR1 MDHEN and CDR2 SYDVKM. V gave up 2 bases and J gave up 7 bases, with 14 bases separating them. There are 14 residues in the CDR3. CDR3 in amino acids: CASSLGRELRGYTF. DNA for the CDR3: TGTGCCAGCAGTTTAGGCAGGGAACTACGTGGCTACACCTTC.